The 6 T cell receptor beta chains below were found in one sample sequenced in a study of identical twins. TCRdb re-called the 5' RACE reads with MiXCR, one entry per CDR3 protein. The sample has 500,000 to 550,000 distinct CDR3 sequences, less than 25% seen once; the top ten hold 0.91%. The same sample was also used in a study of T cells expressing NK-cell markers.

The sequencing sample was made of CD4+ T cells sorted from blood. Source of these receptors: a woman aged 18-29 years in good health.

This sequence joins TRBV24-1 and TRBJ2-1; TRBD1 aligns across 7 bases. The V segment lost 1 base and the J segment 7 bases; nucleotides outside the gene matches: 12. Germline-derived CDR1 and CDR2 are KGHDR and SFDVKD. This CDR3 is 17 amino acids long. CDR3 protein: CATSDFRQGSRGNEQFF. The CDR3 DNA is TGTGCCACCAGTGATTTCCGACAGGGAAGTCGAGGAAATGAGCAGTTCTTC.

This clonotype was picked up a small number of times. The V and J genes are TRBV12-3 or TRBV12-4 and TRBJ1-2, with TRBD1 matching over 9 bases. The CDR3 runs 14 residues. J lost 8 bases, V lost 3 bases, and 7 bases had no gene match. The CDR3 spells CASSFGTGTIGYTF. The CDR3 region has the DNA TGTGCCAGCAGTTTCGGGACAGGGACAATCGGCTACACCTTC.

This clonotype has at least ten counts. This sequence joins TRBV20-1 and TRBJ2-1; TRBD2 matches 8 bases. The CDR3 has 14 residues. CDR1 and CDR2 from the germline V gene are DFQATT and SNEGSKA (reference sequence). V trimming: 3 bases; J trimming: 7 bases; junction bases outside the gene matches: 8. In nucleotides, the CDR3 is TGCAGTGCTAGGGGAACTAGCGGAAATAATGAGCAGTTCTTC. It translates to CSARGTSGNNEQFF.

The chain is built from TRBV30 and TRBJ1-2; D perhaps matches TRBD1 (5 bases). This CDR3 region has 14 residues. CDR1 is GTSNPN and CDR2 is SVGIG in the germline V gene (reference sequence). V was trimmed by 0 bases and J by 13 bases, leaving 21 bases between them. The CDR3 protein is CAWSVWGDTPRVTF. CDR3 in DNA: TGTGCCTGGAGTGTATGGGGGGATACGCCACGCGTCACCTTC.

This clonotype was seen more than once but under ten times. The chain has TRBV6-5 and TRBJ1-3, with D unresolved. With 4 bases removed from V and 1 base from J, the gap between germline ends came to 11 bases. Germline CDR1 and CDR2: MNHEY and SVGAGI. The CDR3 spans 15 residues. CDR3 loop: CASSSAGRSGNTIYF. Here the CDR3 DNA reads TGTGCCAGCAGTTCGGCGGGGAGGTCTGGAAACACCATATATTTT.

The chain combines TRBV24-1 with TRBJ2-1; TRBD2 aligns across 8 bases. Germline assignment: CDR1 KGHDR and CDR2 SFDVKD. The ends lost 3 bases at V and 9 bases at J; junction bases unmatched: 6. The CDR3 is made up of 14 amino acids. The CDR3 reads CATSDARTSREQFF. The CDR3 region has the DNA TGTGCCACCAGTGATGCGAGGACTAGCCGTGAGCAGTTCTTC.